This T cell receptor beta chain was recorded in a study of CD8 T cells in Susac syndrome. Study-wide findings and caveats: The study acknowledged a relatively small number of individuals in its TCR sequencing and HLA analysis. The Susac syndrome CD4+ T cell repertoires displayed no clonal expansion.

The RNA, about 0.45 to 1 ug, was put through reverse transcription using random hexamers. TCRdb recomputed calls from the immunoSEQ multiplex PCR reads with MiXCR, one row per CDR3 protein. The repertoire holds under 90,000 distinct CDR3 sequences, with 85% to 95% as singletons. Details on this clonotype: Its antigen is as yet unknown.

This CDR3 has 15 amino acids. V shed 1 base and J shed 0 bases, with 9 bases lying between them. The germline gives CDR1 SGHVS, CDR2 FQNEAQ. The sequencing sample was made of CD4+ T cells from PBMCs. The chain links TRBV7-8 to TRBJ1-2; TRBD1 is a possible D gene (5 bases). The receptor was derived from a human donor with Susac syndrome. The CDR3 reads CASSLVTAANYGYTF. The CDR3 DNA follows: TGTGCCAGCAGCTTAGTGACAGCCGCTAACTATGGCTACACCTTC.